Listed here is a single T cell receptor (beta chain). What it recognizes is unknown. The sample originates from a study of CD8 T cells in Susac syndrome. Study results and limitations: The relatively small number of individuals in the TCR sequencing and HLA analysis was acknowledged by the study.

The multiple sclerosis controls comprised treatment-naive patients whose relapsing-remitting disease was stable or active. When the RNA was reverse transcribed, random hexamers were used with an input of roughly 0.45 to 1 ug. Across 54 Vbeta and 13 Jbeta, immunoSEQ multiplex PCR amplified TCR beta CDR3. TCRdb processed the immunoSEQ multiplex PCR reads anew with MiXCR; each CDR3 protein has one entry. The table shows 150,000 to 180,000 distinct CDR3 sequences, with just under 97% occurring only once. This CDR3 comprises 16 residues. The germline gives CDR1 MGHRA, CDR2 YSYEKL. Trimming removed 1 base from V and 3 bases from J, with 14 bases in between.

The sequenced sample was CD8+ T cells from PBMCs. This TCR derives from a human donor with multiple sclerosis. The chain is built from TRBV4-1 and TRBJ2-3; TRBD2 is a possible D gene (5 bases). This CDR3 is CASSQVSGKRTDTQYF. The CDR3 DNA follows: TGCGCCAGCAGCCAAGTATCCGGGAAGAGGACAGATACGCAGTATTTT.